This T cell receptor beta chain was identified in a study of neurological immune-mediated disorders. TCRdb reprocessed the 5' RACE reads via MiXCR and lists one record per CDR3 protein. The sample consists of about 70,000 distinct CDR3 sequences, more than 3% of them appearing once. Germline V gene lookup returns CDR1 SGHVS and CDR2 FQNEAQ. The ends lost 5 bases at V and 6 bases at J; junction bases unmatched: 7. CDR3 length equals 14 residues. This clonotype was seen at least ten times. The receptor's source is a woman aged 45-60 years with multiple sclerosis. Material: PBMCs. The chain uses TRBV7-8 and TRBJ2-3; 8 bases align to TRBD2. CDR3 DNA sequence: TGTGCCAGCAGCCGGGAGGGTCGGGGGGATACGCAGTATTTT. Its protein is CASSREGRGDTQYF.